One and the same sample provided the 17 T cell receptor beta chains below, sequenced in a study of T cells after yellow fever vaccination. Each CDR3 protein is one row after TCRdb ran MiXCR on the 5' RACE reads. The sample carries about 500,000 distinct CDR3 sequences, less than 20% recorded once. This sample comprised PBMCs, obtained about 5 days after the first yellow fever vaccination. These receptor sequences come from a young man who received the YFV17D yellow fever vaccine.

V usage is TRBV5-1 and J usage is TRBJ1-6, with 7 bases fitting TRBD1. CDR3 length: 15 residues. V shed 5 bases and J 7 bases; nucleotides not matched to a gene: 9. Per the germline V gene, CDR1 is SGHRS and CDR2 is YFSETQ. Here the CDR3 DNA reads TGCGCCAGCAGGACGACCGGGACAGAAAATTCACCCCTCCACTTT. As protein: CASRTTGTENSPLHF.

The V and J genes are TRBV18 and TRBJ2-7, with TRBD1 as a possible D gene (5 bases). The CDR3 spans 15 residues. The V gene lost 5 bases and the J gene lost 2 bases, with 16 bases spanning the gap. The germline V gene has CDR1 KGHSH and CDR2 LQKENI. DNA of the CDR3: TGTGCCAGCTCAGCCTACAGGCCCCGACCCTACGAGCAGTACTTC. Protein sequence: CASSAYRPRPYEQYF.

The V gene is TRBV4-1, the J gene TRBJ1-1; 8 bases fit TRBD1. Germline V gives CDR1 MGHRA, CDR2 YSYEKL. There are 15 residues in the CDR3. V lost 0 bases to trimming and J lost 1 base; unmatched junction nucleotides: 1. In DNA, the CDR3 is TGCGCCAGCAGCCAAGATGACAGGGGGAACACTGAAGCTTTCTTT. This encodes CASSQDDRGNTEAFF.

This clonotype appeared a few times. The chain uses TRBV4-1 and TRBJ2-5, with D uncertain. The CDR3 totals 16 residues. Germline V gives CDR1 MGHRA, CDR2 YSYEKL. V was pared by 0 bases and J by 4 bases, with 15 bases between. CDR3 amino acids: CASSQDTIRTGETQYF. CDR3 nucleotides: TGCGCCAGCAGCCAAGATACGATCCGGACGGGAGAGACCCAGTACTTC.

This clonotype was seen only a few times. This chain's CDR3 is CASRGGGRMNTEAFF. CDR3 in DNA: TGCGCCAGCCGCGGAGGGGGCCGGATGAACACTGAAGCTTTCTTT. The V call is TRBV4-1, the J call TRBJ1-1; 7 bases line up with TRBD1. This CDR3 has 15 amino acids. J was trimmed by 0 bases and V by 8 bases; bases with no gene match: 9. The germline V gene has CDR1 MGHRA and CDR2 YSYEKL.

Many counts were recorded for this clonotype. The rearrangement joins TRBV5-1 to TRBJ2-1, with D tentatively TRBD1 (5 bases). The germline V gene encodes CDR1 SGHRS and CDR2 YFSETQ. The V and J ends lost 3 bases and 5 bases respectively, with 18 bases between them. The length of the CDR3 is 16 residues. In DNA form, the CDR3 reads TGCGCCAGCAGCTACGCCCGAGACAGCAAAAACAATGAGCAGTTCTTC. Encoded protein: CASSYARDSKNNEQFF.

This clonotype was counted a few times. The chain carries TRBV6-2 or TRBV6-3 and TRBJ2-3; 9 bases fit TRBD1. The V segment lost 4 bases and the J segment 4 bases; nucleotides outside the gene matches: 3. In germline, CDR1 is MNHEY, CDR2 SVGEGT. CDR3 length: 14 residues. CDR3 in DNA: TGTGCCAGCAGTTGGACAGGGGTTGCAGATACGCAGTATTTT. Translating gives CASSWTGVADTQYF.

This clonotype came up a few times. This chain connects TRBV10-3 to TRBJ2-3, with D possibly matching TRBD1 (6 bases). Trimming removed 6 bases from V and 2 bases from J, with 15 bases in between. Germline loops: CDR1 ENHRY, CDR2 SYGVKD. This CDR3 spans 15 amino acids. In nucleotides, the CDR3 is TGTGCCATCAGCCCTAACCGGGACACCACAGATACGCAGTATTTT. This sequence encodes CAISPNRDTTDTQYF.

V usage is TRBV11-2 and J usage is TRBJ2-1, with unresolved D. In germline, CDR1 is SGHAT, CDR2 FQNNGV. This CDR3 is built from 12 residues. Trimming pared 5 bases from V and 9 bases from J, leaving 11 bases between. For the CDR3, the DNA is TGTGCCAGCAGCCGTTTCAATCGTGAGCAGTTCTTC. Translating it yields CASSRFNREQFF.

This clonotype occurred a few times. CDR3 DNA sequence: TGCAGTGCTAGTATAAGGGGGCGGGCTGGGGCCAACGTCCTGACTTTC. Its translation: CSASIRGRAGANVLTF. The chain recombines TRBV20-1 with TRBJ2-6; 7 nucleotides match TRBD1. The CDR3 has 16 residues. After removal of 3 bases from V and 2 bases from J, the junction contained 7 bases not matched to a gene. Germline V gene lookup returns CDR1 DFQATT and CDR2 SNEGSKA (reference sequence).

The chain uses TRBV19 and TRBJ2-2; D is unclear. CDR1 and CDR2 from the germline V gene are LNHDA and SQIVND (reference sequence). Trimming took 1 base from V and 0 from J, leaving 12 bases between them. The CDR3 is 17 amino acids. CDR3 nucleotide sequence: TGTGCCAGTAGTATAGTGTGGCTCGCGTCGAACACCGGGGAGCTGTTTTTT. Amino acid sequence: CASSIVWLASNTGELFF.

This clonotype was seen a handful of times. This sequence joins TRBV28 and TRBJ1-5; D is undetermined. From germline, CDR1 is MDHEN and CDR2 SYDVKM. The length of the CDR3 is 13 residues. The V end was cut by 8 bases, the J end by 5 bases, with 13 bases between. Written as DNA, the CDR3 is TGTGCCAGCGCCCGGGGAACCCATCAGCCCCAGCATTTT. The encoded protein is CASARGTHQPQHF.

This clonotype turned up a few times. The genes are TRBV6-2 or TRBV6-3 and TRBJ2-2; no definite D call. Trimming pared 8 bases from V and 4 bases from J, leaving 14 bases between. The CDR3 consists of 14 residues. Per the germline V gene, CDR1 is MNHEY and CDR2 is SVGEGT. The CDR3 DNA reads TGTGCCAGCGCTCTCGTGTTGGGCACCGGGGAGCTGTTTTTT. This encodes CASALVLGTGELFF.

The CDR3 DNA reads as TGTGCCACGACCGGGACAGGGAACGAAAAACTGTTTTTT. Protein: CATTGTGNEKLFF. The rearrangement links TRBV19 to TRBJ1-4, with 9 bases identical to TRBD1. Unmatched junction bases numbered 8, after V lost 10 bases and J lost 8 bases. This CDR3 spans 13 amino acids. Germline CDR1 LNHDA, CDR2 SQIVND (reference sequence).

The rearrangement links TRBV6-2 or TRBV6-3 to TRBJ2-1; either TRBD1 or TRBD2 may supply D (5 bases each). Between the trimmed V and J ends, which lost 2 bases and 4 bases, there was a span of 12 bases. The length of the CDR3 is 15 residues. CDR1 and CDR2 (germline): MNHEY, SVGEGT. The CDR3 bases are TGTGCCAGCAGTTACATCGGGGCCGTATACAATGAGCAGTTCTTC. It is translated as CASSYIGAVYNEQFF.

In its sample, this clonotype was seen a few times. The CDR3 sequence is CASSPTVQQETQYF. CDR3 sequence (DNA): TGCGCCAGCAGCCCAACTGTACAACAGGAGACCCAGTACTTC. The chain uses TRBV4-3 and TRBJ2-5; D remains ambiguous. Germline values: CDR1 LGHNA, CDR2 YSLEER. V lost 4 bases and J lost 5, with 14 bases in between. The CDR3 sequence is 14 residues long.

The chain employs TRBV6-5 and TRBJ2-1; 8 bases line up with TRBD2. CDR3 length: 17 residues. With V trimmed by 2 bases and J by 5 bases, 11 bases remained unmatched. CDR1 and CDR2 from the germline V gene are MNHEY and SVGAGI. CDR3 DNA: TGTGCCAGCAGTTACAGGGTGCAAGCGGGGGAGGACAATGAGCAGTTCTTC. It specifies CASSYRVQAGEDNEQFF.